These T cell receptor beta chains were read from a single sample in a study of blood T cell repertoires in COVID-19. The data were produced by immunoSEQ multiplex PCR, yet TCRdb's version contains in-frame clones alone and is incomplete. The sample contains some 180,000 clones, around nine tenths of which appear only once. The sequencing sample was made of peripheral blood. These receptors originate from an elderly woman with COVID-19, enrolled during active disease. CDR3s include the opening cysteine and the closing phenylalanine or tryptophan. The D gene is left open where the match is weak. Clone sizes are given selectively: once, few, many, or a class where the clone is expanded.

D	V	size	J	CDR3	DNA
TRBD1	TRBV5-5	NA	TRBJ1-5	CASSLDPGQGGNQPQHF	TGTGCCAGCAGCTTAGACCCGGGACAGGGGGGCAATCAGCCCCAGCATTTT
TRBD2	TRBV7-9	NA	TRBJ2-5	CASSLGGLAGIGTQYF	TGTGCCAGCAGCCTGGGAGGCCTAGCGGGCATAGGGACCCAGTACTTC
NA	TRBV7-9	once	TRBJ1-4	CASSLARGGEDEKLFF	TGTGCCAGCAGCTTAGCGCGGGGCGGGGAGGATGAAAAACTGTTTTTT
TRBD1	TRBV5-1	few	TRBJ2-7	CASSSGTGDNEQYF	TGCGCCAGCAGTTCCGGGACAGGGGACAACGAGCAGTACTTC
TRBD2	TRBV5-5	NA	TRBJ2-2	CASSLASGEYGELFF	TGTGCCAGCAGCTTGGCTAGCGGGGAGTACGGGGAGCTGTTTTTT
NA	TRBV7-2	NA	TRBJ1-1	CASTPLPGMNTEAFF	TGTGCCAGCACCCCACTTCCGGGTATGAACACTGAAGCTTTCTTT
NA	TRBV4-3	NA	TRBJ1-1	CASSHRLNTEAFF	TGCGCCAGCAGCCACAGATTGAACACTGAAGCTTTCTTT
NA	TRBV28	NA	TRBJ2-1	CASSSLTSVQFF	TGTGCCAGCAGTTCGTTGACTAGTGTGCAGTTCTTC
NA	TRBV12-3/TRBV12-4	NA	TRBJ1-5	CASSLAADQPQHF	TGTGCCAGCAGTTTAGCGGCAGATCAGCCCCAGCATTTT
NA	TRBV5-5	NA	TRBJ1-3	CASRPGGASGNTIYF	TGTGCCAGCAGGCCCGGGGGGGCGTCTGGAAACACCATATATTTT
TRBD1	TRBV9	NA	TRBJ1-1	CASSESGTGGTEAFF	TGTGCCAGCAGCGAGTCCGGGACAGGGGGCACTGAAGCTTTCTTT
TRBD1	TRBV7-9	once	TRBJ2-1	CASSLASGQGDKQFF	TGTGCCAGCAGCCTCGCCTCGGGGCAGGGGGATAAGCAGTTCTTC
TRBD1	TRBV4-3	once	TRBJ1-4	CASSGIGQGNEKLFF	TGCGCCAGCAGCGGTATAGGACAGGGGAATGAAAAACTGTTTTTT
NA	TRBV4-2	NA	TRBJ2-4	CASSQPWGDIQYF	TGTGCCAGCAGCCAACCCTGGGGCGACATTCAGTACTTC
NA	TRBV7-9	few	TRBJ2-2	CASEAPGELFF	TGTGCCAGTGAGGCCCCCGGGGAGCTGTTTTTT
TRBD1	TRBV19	NA	TRBJ1-5	CASSMETGRGYNQPQHF	TGTGCCAGTAGTATGGAGACGGGCAGGGGGTACAATCAGCCCCAGCATTTT
TRBD2	TRBV27	NA	TRBJ2-7	CASSLTQPVVGLARNEQYF	TGTGCCAGCAGTTTAACTCAACCGGTAGTCGGACTAGCGCGAAACGAGCAGTACTTC
NA	TRBV4-3	NA	TRBJ1-1	CASSPDLNTEAFF	TGCGCCAGCAGTCCGGACTTGAACACTGAAGCTTTCTTT
NA	TRBV27	NA	TRBJ1-4	CASSLSRGIGTNEKLFF	TGTGCCAGCAGTTTATCGAGAGGTATTGGGACTAATGAAAAACTGTTTTTT
NA	TRBV4-1	NA	TRBJ2-1	CASSQDMAGASYNEQFF	TGCGCCAGCAGCCAAGATATGGCGGGGGCGTCCTACAATGAGCAGTTCTTC
TRBD1	TRBV6-2/TRBV6-3	NA	TRBJ2-7	CASSRGQGVAYEQYF	TGTGCCAGCAGCCGAGGACAGGGGGTTGCCTACGAGCAGTACTTC
TRBD2	TRBV7-2	NA	TRBJ2-5	CASSVSGRALETQYF	TGTGCCAGCAGCGTTAGCGGGAGGGCCTTGGAGACCCAGTACTTC
NA	TRBV6-1	NA	TRBJ1-2	CASSEDRGGSLDGYTF	TGTGCCAGCAGTGAAGATCGGGGTGGGAGCTTAGATGGCTACACCTTC
TRBD1	TRBV28	NA	TRBJ1-1	CASSIGGAHTEAFF	TGTGCCAGCAGTATAGGGGGCGCGCATACTGAAGCTTTCTTT
NA	TRBV28	NA	TRBJ1-2	CASIEGENGYTF	TGTGCCAGCATTGAAGGAGAGAATGGCTACACCTTC
NA	TRBV11-3	NA	TRBJ2-3	CASSLGIAESTDTQYF	TGTGCCAGCAGCTTAGGGATAGCGGAGAGCACAGATACGCAGTATTTT
NA	TRBV3-1/TRBV3-2	NA	TRBJ2-3	CASSQEQGTQYF	TGTGCCAGCAGCCAAGAACAGGGTACGCAGTATTTT
TRBD1	TRBV11-3	NA	TRBJ1-1	CASSLGQETKAFF	TGTGCCAGCAGCCTCGGACAGGAAACTAAAGCTTTCTTT
NA	TRBV5-1	NA	TRBJ1-1	CASSSELQTGNTEAFF	TGCGCCAGCAGCTCAGAGCTACAGACAGGGAACACTGAAGCTTTCTTT
NA	TRBV10-3	NA	TRBJ1-2	CASYTPGRATFDGYTF	TGTGCCAGCTACACCCCTGGGCGCGCGACCTTTGATGGCTACACCTTC